Here is one TCR beta chain with its context. Per the original methods: Using reference gene primer amplification, nucleated cell counts were estimated. Sequencing used immunoSEQ multiplex PCR; TCRdb keeps in-frame clones, though not all of them. The DNA was the basis for D and trimming; V, J and clone size are from that table. The table lists around 130,000 clones, approximately 88% of them singletons, with roughly a tenth in the top ten. The CDR3 spans 15 residues. J gave up 4 bases and V 4 bases, and 7 bases lay outside the gene matches. Germline V gives CDR1 MNHEY, CDR2 SVGAGI. The source of the sample is a study of blood T cell repertoires in COVID-19. Study information: Material from acute and convalescent COVID-19 was sourced from the United States, Italy and Spain. PBMCs, B-cell-depleted T cells, or T cells were the source of the cDNA or gDNA that made up the material.

This receptor was taken from a man in his 60s with active or convalescent COVID-19. The sample taken for sequencing was peripheral blood. This chain links TRBV6-5 with TRBJ1-3; TRBD1 aligns across 7 bases. This chain's CDR3 is CASSSNRGGGNTIYF. The CDR3 coding sequence is TGTGCCAGCAGTTCAAACAGGGGTGGAGGAAACACCATATATTTT.